Below, 27 T cell receptor beta chains from the same sample are listed, as sequenced in a study of cytomegalovirus exposure and HLA in healthy donors. A multiplex PCR was run with 60 Vbeta primers and 13 Jbeta primers. The repertoire was sequenced with immunoSEQ multiplex PCR; TCRdb's copy has only in-frame clones and lacks some. The data contain about 52,000 clones, about three quarters of them seen just once; the ten biggest clones take up roughly 2.9%. Specimen: PBMCs. The source of these receptors is a man aged 18 to 30 in good health and CMV-seronegative.

This clone has only a few counts. This chain connects TRBV6-1 to TRBJ2-6; D is perhaps TRBD1 (5 bases). The CDR3 spans 15 residues. Deletions cut 2 bases from V and 0 bases from J, with 5 bases between. Germline V CDR1 and CDR2: MNHNS, SASEGT. CDR3 region: CASSETGSGANVLTF. The CDR3 region has the DNA TGTGCCAGCAGTGAAACAGGCTCTGGGGCCAACGTCCTGACTTTC.

J is TRBJ1-2 and V is TRBV19; D unclear. Germline-derived CDR1 and CDR2 are LNHDA and SQIVND (reference sequence). The CDR3 sequence is 13 residues long. Trimming left V 3 bases short and J 8 bases short, with 13 bases between. The CDR3 region is CASSIGGTKGYTF. DNA of the CDR3: TGTGCCAGTAGTATCGGCGGAACTAAAGGCTACACCTTC.

This chain links TRBV11-2 with TRBJ1-5, with D possibly TRBD1 on 5 matching bases. The CDR3 runs to 15 residues. Trimming removed 0 bases from V and 0 bases from J, with 6 bases in between. Germline CDR1 is SGHAT and CDR2 is FQNNGV. The DNA of the CDR3 is TGTGCCAGCAGCTTAGAAGGGGATAGCAATCAGCCCCAGCATTTT. Translation gives CASSLEGDSNQPQHF.

The chain is built from TRBV29-1 and TRBJ1-1, with 7 positions matching TRBD1. CDR1 and CDR2 (germline): SQVTM, ANQGSEA. The CDR3 sequence is 12 residues long. Trimming cost V 8 bases and J 0 bases; bases outside gene matches: 3. In DNA form, the CDR3 reads TGCAGCTCAGACAGGGTGAACACTGAAGCTTTCTTT. Amino acid sequence: CSSDRVNTEAFF.

The rearrangement links TRBV4-3 to TRBJ2-5; D perhaps matches TRBD2 (6 bases). V was trimmed by 1 base and J by 5 bases, leaving 11 bases between them. Germline V gene lookup returns CDR1 LGHNA and CDR2 YSLEER. There are 14 residues in the CDR3. The CDR3 coding sequence is TGCGCCAGCAGCCAAGTCGGGGGTCGGGAGACCCAGTACTTC. Protein product: CASSQVGGRETQYF.

The genes are TRBV7-3 and TRBJ1-2; D unresolved. The germline V gene encodes CDR1 SGHTA and CDR2 FQGTGA. This CDR3 is built from 13 residues. Trimming removed 4 bases at V and 7 bases at J, with 13 bases between. CDR3 region: CASSSLLGGGYTF. The DNA of the CDR3 is TGTGCCAGCAGCTCCCTACTTGGAGGTGGCTACACCTTC.

The chain carries TRBV4-1 and TRBJ1-5; possible D gene TRBD1, 5 bases. V lost 1 base and J 4 bases, leaving 14 bases between the germline ends. The CDR3 extends over 16 amino acids. Germline CDR1 is MGHRA and CDR2 is YSYEKL. CDR3 amino acids: CASSQVGRGPNQPQHF. The CDR3 DNA is TGCGCCAGCAGCCAAGTGGGGAGGGGTCCTAATCAGCCCCAGCATTTT.

This chain uses TRBV5-1 with TRBJ1-1; D gene uncertain. Per the germline V gene, CDR1 is SGHRS and CDR2 is YFSETQ. Deletions cut 4 bases from V and 10 bases from J, with 14 bases between. The CDR3 is 12 amino acids. The CDR3 region has the DNA TGCGCCAGCAGCACCGACGGGGTAGGAGCTTTCTTT. Its translation: CASSTDGVGAFF.

This chain links TRBV7-2 with TRBJ2-1, with D unresolved. The germline V gene encodes CDR1 SGHTA and CDR2 FQGNSA. The CDR3 length is 15 residues. V dropped 2 bases and J dropped 2 bases, with 10 bases sitting between them. CDR3 loop: CASSLMSDPYNEQFF. In DNA, the CDR3 is TGTGCCAGCAGCTTAATGAGCGACCCCTACAATGAGCAGTTCTTC.

A few counts support this clone. Written as DNA, the CDR3 is TGTGCCAGCAGCAAACGGACTAGCGACATGGACGAGCAGTACTTC. Protein sequence: CASSKRTSDMDEQYF. The chain is built from TRBV11-2 and TRBJ2-7, with 9 bases identical to TRBD2. This CDR3 spans 15 amino acids. The germline V gene encodes CDR1 SGHAT and CDR2 FQNNGV. The trim removed 5 bases at V and 5 bases at J, leaving 10 bases unmatched.

This chain joins TRBV2 and TRBJ2-1; TRBD2 matches 7 bases. This CDR3 comprises 16 residues. V shed 3 bases and J 4 bases; nucleotides not matched to a gene: 9. The germline CDR1 and CDR2 sequences are SNHLY and FYNNEI. CDR3 DNA sequence: TGTGCCAGCAGTGAGGCCCTGGGGGGGGGATACAATGAGCAGTTCTTC. It encodes CASSEALGGGYNEQFF.

The rearrangement uses TRBV5-6 and TRBJ2-7; 8 nucleotides align to TRBD2. The ends lost 5 bases at V and 6 bases at J; junction bases unmatched: 10. Germline lookup yields CDR1 SGHDT and CDR2 YYEEEE. The CDR3 is made up of 14 amino acids. CDR3 in amino acids: CASRHGGTRPEQYF. In DNA, the CDR3 is TGTGCCAGCAGACATGGTGGGACTAGACCCGAGCAGTACTTC.

This chain links TRBV9 with TRBJ1-2, with D uncertain. Germline CDR1 and CDR2: SGDLS and YYNGEE. The CDR3 has 11 amino acids. The ends were cut back, 4 bases at V and 8 bases at J, with 9 bases in the middle. This CDR3 reads CASSPEVGYTF. The DNA for the CDR3 is TGTGCCAGCAGCCCCGAGGTGGGCTACACCTTC.

The rearrangement links TRBV1 to TRBJ2-2; the table's TRBD2 call for D was not verified on the DNA. TRBV1 is a documented pseudogene. This CDR3 spans 17 amino acids. Here the CDR3 reads CTSPGLAGGLVTGELFF. In DNA, the CDR3 is TGCACCAGCCCGGGACTAGCGGGAGGTCTCGTCACCGGGGAGCTGTTTTTT.

The chain is built from TRBV7-8 and TRBJ1-5; 8 bases line up with TRBD1. The junction had 10 bases not matched to a gene; V was cut back by 9 bases and J by 0 bases. This CDR3 contains 16 residues. Germline CDR1 is SGHVS and CDR2 is FQNEAQ. CDR3: CASSGTGDYSNQPQHF. DNA of the CDR3: TGTGCCAGTTCCGGGACAGGAGATTATAGCAATCAGCCCCAGCATTTT.

The V and J genes are TRBV6-4 and TRBJ1-4, with a tentative D call TRBD1 (6 bases). Trimming removed 0 bases at V and 4 bases at J, with 15 bases between. The CDR3 loop spans 17 amino acids. The V gene's germline CDR1 is MRHNA and CDR2 SNTAGT. The CDR3 sequence is CASSDSREGDGNEKLFF. The CDR3 nucleotides are TGTGCCAGCAGTGACTCGAGGGAGGGGGATGGTAATGAAAAACTGTTTTTT.

The chain uses TRBV7-2 and TRBJ2-7; 9 bases are a match to TRBD2. This CDR3 is built from 13 residues. The germline V gene has CDR1 SGHTA and CDR2 FQGNSA. The V segment lost 5 bases and the J segment 6 bases; nucleotides outside the gene matches: 5. CDR3 sequence (DNA): TGTGCCAGCAGCATGGCGGGAGGGCCCGAGCAGTACTTC. This sequence encodes CASSMAGGPEQYF.

The chain combines TRBV5-1 with TRBJ1-1; TRBD1 aligns across 7 bases. V shed 4 bases, J shed 1 base, and the junction held 4 bases outside the gene matches. Looked up from germline, CDR1 is SGHRS and CDR2 is YFSETQ. The CDR3 covers 14 residues. The CDR3 DNA reads TGCGCCAGCAGCCCGAGACAGGGGAACACTGAAGCTTTCTTT. The encoded protein is CASSPRQGNTEAFF.

The chain's CDR3 is CASARETTDTQYF. The CDR3 DNA sequence: TGTGCCAGCGCACGGGAGACCACAGATACGCAGTATTTT. V and J are TRBV5-6 and TRBJ2-3; D perhaps matches TRBD2 (6 bases). V was trimmed by 7 bases and J by 2 bases, leaving 11 bases between them. CDR3 size: 13 residues. CDR1 is SGHDT and CDR2 is YYEEEE in the germline V gene. Full variable domain (remainder filled in from reference TRBV5-6 and TRBJ2-3): DAGVTQSPTHLIKTRGQQVTLRCSPKSGHDTVSWYQQALGQGPQFIFQYYEEEERQRGNFPDRFSGHQFPNYSSELNVNALLLGDSALYLCASARETTDTQYFGPGTRLTVL.

The rearrangement joins TRBV10-1 to TRBJ2-2, with 9 bases matching TRBD1. The CDR3 runs to 14 residues. Trimming took 5 bases from V and 4 from J; bases not matched to a gene: 2. Germline CDR1 WNHNN, CDR2 SYGVQD (reference sequence). The DNA of the CDR3 is TGCGCCAGCAGTTGGACAGGGGCCACCGGGGAGCTGTTTTTT. It is translated as CASSWTGATGELFF.

This chain joins TRBV5-4 and TRBJ2-5; 9 bases are shared with TRBD2. Trimming at V came to 3 bases and at J to 5 bases, leaving 11 bases not matched to a gene. In germline, CDR1 is SGHNT, CDR2 YYREEE (reference sequence). The CDR3 has 16 residues. CDR3 DNA sequence: TGTGCCAGCAGCTCATCGCGGGGGGGGATTGGGGAGACCCAGTACTTC. Translating it yields CASSSSRGGIGETQYF.

This sequence joins TRBV4-3 and TRBJ1-2; TRBD1 agrees at 7 bases. CDR1 LGHNA and CDR2 YSLEER come from the germline V gene. V shed 3 bases, J shed 7 bases, and the junction held 14 bases outside the gene matches. The CDR3 contains 16 residues. CDR3 protein: CASSQLGGGGASGYTF. In DNA form, the CDR3 reads TGCGCCAGCAGCCAGTTAGGCGGAGGGGGCGCGAGTGGCTACACCTTC.

The chain recombines TRBV7-9 with TRBJ2-5; tentative D call: TRBD2 (6 bases). Germline V gives CDR1 SEHNR, CDR2 FQNEAQ (reference sequence). The CDR3 contains 15 residues. The ends were cut back, 0 bases at V and 2 bases at J, with 10 bases in the middle. The chain's CDR3 is CASSLALGGQETQYF. Here the CDR3 DNA reads TGTGCCAGCAGCTTAGCGCTCGGGGGACAAGAGACCCAGTACTTC.

This chain joins TRBV30 and TRBJ1-3, with D possibly TRBD1 on 6 matching bases. CDR1 is GTSNPN, CDR2 SVGIG, per germline (reference sequence). The CDR3 is 14 residues long. V lost 4 bases and J 0 bases, leaving 10 bases between the germline ends. The CDR3 bases are TGTGCCTGGACCCAGGACAGCTCTGGAAACACCATATATTTT. It translates to CAWTQDSSGNTIYF.

V is TRBV6-5 and J is TRBJ2-7, with D possibly TRBD1 on 5 matching bases. The V end was cut by 5 bases, the J end by 0 bases, with 14 bases between. The CDR3 spans 15 residues. CDR1 and CDR2 from the germline V gene are MNHEY and SVGAGI. The CDR3 DNA is TGTGCCAGCAGTAGTTTCAGGGTTAGCTCCTACGAGCAGTACTTC. Encoded protein: CASSSFRVSSYEQYF.

V usage is TRBV19 and J usage is TRBJ1-5; no firm D call. In germline, CDR1 is LNHDA, CDR2 SQIVND (reference sequence). V lost 2 bases and J 5 bases, leaving 7 bases between the germline ends. CDR3 length: 13 amino acids. The CDR3, as DNA: TGTGCCAGTAGTATAAGTCGAGATCAGCCCCAGCATTTT. Protein: CASSISRDQPQHF.

This clone was seen a few times. The rearrangement links TRBV13 to TRBJ1-5; D call uncertain. This CDR3 has 14 amino acids. CDR1 is PRHDT and CDR2 is FYEKMQ in the germline V gene (reference sequence). V was shortened by 0 bases and J by 7 bases, with 10 bases between the two germline ends. The CDR3 here is CASSLGGVGQPQHF. The CDR3 DNA reads as TGTGCCAGCAGCTTAGGCGGGGTTGGGCAGCCCCAGCATTTT.